Listed below are T cell receptor beta chains from one sample, sequenced in a study of graft-versus-host responses after intestinal transplantation. Assay: immunoSEQ multiplex PCR; the TCRdb copy retains only in-frame clones and omits some. The table has 85,000 to 100,000 clones, around 90% seen once; the top ten hold over 0.055%. These receptors are not linked to any known antigen. The sample here was unstimulated CD8+ T cells sorted from spleen or lymph node cells, taken before transplant. The receptors here all came from a human donor who was the organ donor for an intestinal transplant. The CDR3 runs from the conserved cysteine through the conserved F or W. D genes are given only for firm matches.

d_call j_call v_call cdr3_nt cdr3_aa
. TRBJ1-3 TRBV4-2 TGTGCCAGCAGCCAAGGCGGTCGCCACTCTGGAAACACCATATATTTT CASSQGGRHSGNTIYF
. TRBJ2-3 TRBV30 TGTGCCTGGAGTGGGATTAGCCTCAACACAGATACGCAGTATTTT CAWSGISLNTDTQYF
TRBD1 TRBJ1-4 TRBV27 TGTGCCAGCAGTTTCCGACAGGGATGGGATGAAAAACTGTTTTTT CASSFRQGWDEKLFF
. TRBJ1-5 TRBV27 TGTGCCAGCAGATTATCGGGGCAACAAAATCAGCCCCAGCATTTT CASRLSGQQNQPQHF
. TRBJ1-5 TRBV21-1 TGTGCCAGCAGCCCCAGGGACAGGGGGCTTCAGAATCAGCCCCAGCATTTT CASSPRDRGLQNQPQHF
. TRBJ2-3 TRBV7-6 TGTGCCAGCAGCTCCTGGTTTAGCGGAAGGACAGATACGCAGTATTTT CASSSWFSGRTDTQYF
TRBD2 TRBJ2-7 TRBV13 TGTGCCAGCAGCTTCGGGGGACGGACTAGCGGGACCCAGCAGTACTTC CASSFGGRTSGTQQYF
TRBD1 TRBJ1-2 TRBV5-1 TGCGCCAGCAGCTTGGGACAGGGGGCCTTAAACTATGGCTACACCTTC CASSLGQGALNYGYTF
. TRBJ2-7 TRBV27 TGTGCCAGCAGTGAGGTTGGGTACTACGAGCAGTACTTC CASSEVGYYEQYF
TRBD1 TRBJ2-7 TRBV2 TGTGTCAGCCTGGGGACAGGGTACTACGAGCAGTACTTC CVSLGTGYYEQYF
. TRBJ2-7 TRBV2 TGTGCCAGCAATGGAGCCCCTTCCTACGAGCAGTACTTC CASNGAPSYEQYF
. TRBJ1-6 TRBV2 TGTGCCAGCAGACAGGTCTTCAATTCACCCCTCCACTTT CASRQVFNSPLHF
TRBD2 TRBJ2-5 TRBV7-6 TGTGCCAGCAGCTTACTACCCGGACTAGCCGAGACCCAGTACTTC CASSLLPGLAETQYF
TRBD1 TRBJ1-2 TRBV10-3 TGTGCCATCAGTGAAACAGGGGGCGAAGATGGCTACACCTTC CAISETGGEDGYTF